The rows below give T cell receptor beta chains drawn from one sample of a study of cytomegalovirus exposure and HLA in healthy donors. Using immunoSEQ multiplex PCR, the repertoire was profiled, and TCRdb retains in-frame clones only, with some absent. The repertoire has approximately 79,000 clones, 79% of them found once; the top ten carry under 25%. The sequenced material came from PBMCs. These receptors originate from a woman between 40 and 55 years old in good health and CMV-seropositive. CDR3s include the opening cysteine and the closing phenylalanine or tryptophan. A D gene is named only where the DNA matches it firmly. The size field is filled for only some rows; it gives once, few, many or a size class.

cdr3_aa: CSSSFSAGGGTGELFF
cdr3_nt: TGTTCCAGCAGCTTTTCAGCGGGAGGCGGCACCGGGGAGCTGTTTTTT
j_call: TRBJ2-2
v_call: TRBV7-9
clone_size: once
d_call: TRBD2

cdr3_aa: CASSLDNYEQYF
cdr3_nt: TGTGCCAGCAGTTTGGACAATTACGAGCAGTACTTC
j_call: TRBJ2-7
v_call: TRBV6-6
clone_size: -
d_call: -

cdr3_aa: CASSTSGGGDTQYF
cdr3_nt: TGTGCCAGCAGCACATCGGGGGGCGGAGATACGCAGTATTTT
j_call: TRBJ2-3
v_call: TRBV7-9
clone_size: -
d_call: -

cdr3_aa: CAAGGFDNEQFF
cdr3_nt: TGTGCCGCGGGGGGCTTCGACAATGAGCAGTTCTTC
j_call: TRBJ2-1
v_call: TRBV10-3
clone_size: -
d_call: TRBD2

cdr3_aa: CASRGTGGSGELFF
cdr3_nt: TGTGCCAGCAGAGGGACAGGGGGGTCCGGGGAGCTGTTTTTT
j_call: TRBJ2-2
v_call: TRBV6-1
clone_size: -
d_call: TRBD1

cdr3_aa: CASSQLAGAGANVLTF
cdr3_nt: TGCGCCAGCAGCCAACTAGCGGGAGCCGGGGCCAACGTCCTGACTTTC
j_call: TRBJ2-6
v_call: TRBV5-1
clone_size: -
d_call: TRBD2

cdr3_aa: CASSSDLWTNTTPYEQYF
cdr3_nt: TGCGCCAGCAGTTCGGACCTCTGGACTAACACCACCCCTTACGAGCAGTACTTC
j_call: TRBJ2-7
v_call: TRBV10-2
clone_size: -
d_call: -

cdr3_aa: CASSRDRESSPLHF
cdr3_nt: TGTGCCAGCTCACGAGACAGGGAAAGTTCACCCCTCCACTTT
j_call: TRBJ1-6
v_call: TRBV18
clone_size: -
d_call: TRBD1

cdr3_aa: CASSWTTGGSEKLFF
cdr3_nt: TGCGCCAGCAGCTGGACGACAGGGGGTAGTGAAAAACTGTTTTTT
j_call: TRBJ1-4
v_call: TRBV5-1
clone_size: -
d_call: TRBD1

cdr3_aa: CASSQRQGAYEQYF
cdr3_nt: TGCGCCAGCAGCCAGCGACAGGGGGCCTACGAGCAGTACTTC
j_call: TRBJ2-7
v_call: TRBV4-1
clone_size: -
d_call: TRBD1

cdr3_aa: CAISEFGGGDNEQFF
cdr3_nt: TGTGCCATCAGTGAGTTTGGGGGGGGTGACAATGAGCAGTTCTTC
j_call: TRBJ2-1
v_call: TRBV10-3
clone_size: -
d_call: TRBD2

cdr3_aa: CASSPGRDSDTQYF
cdr3_nt: TGTGCCAGCAGCCCCGGGAGGGACTCGGATACGCAGTATTTT
j_call: TRBJ2-3
v_call: TRBV4-2
clone_size: -
d_call: TRBD2

cdr3_aa: CASSMGGRETQYF
cdr3_nt: TGTGCCAGTAGTATGGGGGGTCGGGAGACCCAGTACTTC
j_call: TRBJ2-5
v_call: TRBV19
clone_size: -
d_call: -

cdr3_aa: CASSDLAGAKYEQYF
cdr3_nt: TGCGCCAGCAGTGATTTAGCGGGAGCGAAATACGAGCAGTACTTC
j_call: TRBJ2-7
v_call: TRBV10-2
clone_size: -
d_call: TRBD2

cdr3_aa: CAWSAPGTSGYEQYF
cdr3_nt: TGTGCCTGGAGTGCCCCTGGGACTAGCGGTTACGAGCAGTACTTC
j_call: TRBJ2-7
v_call: TRBV30
clone_size: -
d_call: TRBD2

cdr3_aa: CSSGRNSPLHF
cdr3_nt: TGCAGCTCAGGCAGAAATTCACCCCTCCACTTT
j_call: TRBJ1-6
v_call: TRBV20-1
clone_size: -
d_call: -

cdr3_aa: CASSLEGGGSYYGYTF
cdr3_nt: TGCGCCAGCAGCTTGGAAGGAGGGGGCTCCTACTATGGCTACACCTTC
j_call: TRBJ1-2
v_call: TRBV5-1
clone_size: -
d_call: TRBD1

cdr3_aa: CASSLWDRDGQPQHF
cdr3_nt: TGTGCCAGCAGCTTGTGGGACAGGGATGGTCAGCCCCAGCATTTT
j_call: TRBJ1-5
v_call: TRBV5-6
clone_size: -
d_call: TRBD1

cdr3_aa: CASSGQIMNTEAFF
cdr3_nt: TGTGCCAGCAGTGGACAAATCATGAACACTGAAGCTTTCTTT
j_call: TRBJ1-1
v_call: TRBV2
clone_size: few
d_call: -

cdr3_aa: CASSPDGRQGETQYF
cdr3_nt: TGCGCCAGCAGCCCCGACGGAAGGCAGGGAGAGACCCAGTACTTC
j_call: TRBJ2-5
v_call: TRBV5-1
clone_size: few
d_call: -

cdr3_aa: CASSLAVRGDEQYF
cdr3_nt: TGTGCCAGCAGCTTAGCGGTCCGGGGGGACGAGCAGTACTTC
j_call: TRBJ2-7
v_call: TRBV5-4
clone_size: -
d_call: TRBD2

cdr3_aa: CASRTSRHYEQYF
cdr3_nt: TGTGCCAGCCGGACTTCCCGGCACTACGAGCAGTACTTC
j_call: TRBJ2-7
v_call: TRBV30
clone_size: -
d_call: -

cdr3_aa: CSVWSSGNTIYF
cdr3_nt: TGCAGCGTTTGGAGCTCTGGAAACACCATATATTTT
j_call: TRBJ1-3
v_call: TRBV29-1
clone_size: -
d_call: -

cdr3_aa: CASSEGQAEAFF
cdr3_nt: TGTGCCAGTAGTGAGGGACAGGCAGAAGCTTTCTTT
j_call: TRBJ1-1
v_call: TRBV19
clone_size: few
d_call: TRBD1

cdr3_aa: CASRTGATSSYEQYF
cdr3_nt: TGTGCCAGCAGGACAGGGGCGACGTCCTCCTACGAGCAGTACTTC
j_call: TRBJ2-7
v_call: TRBV2
clone_size: -
d_call: TRBD1

cdr3_aa: CAWGFGTNYGYTF
cdr3_nt: TGTGCCTGGGGCTTTGGCACTAACTATGGCTACACCTTC
j_call: TRBJ1-2
v_call: TRBV30
clone_size: -
d_call: -

cdr3_aa: CASSYPVAGGDTQYF
cdr3_nt: TGTGCCAGCAGTTACCCGGTAGCGGGAGGCGATACGCAGTATTTT
j_call: TRBJ2-3
v_call: TRBV6-6
clone_size: -
d_call: TRBD2

cdr3_aa: CAWSQTARRGEAFF
cdr3_nt: TGTGCCTGGAGCCAGACAGCGAGGAGGGGTGAAGCTTTCTTT
j_call: TRBJ1-1
v_call: TRBV30
clone_size: -
d_call: -

cdr3_aa: CAWRFKGIGTGELFF
cdr3_nt: TGTGCCTGGCGGTTTAAGGGGATAGGTACCGGGGAGCTGTTTTTT
j_call: TRBJ2-2
v_call: TRBV30
clone_size: -
d_call: -

cdr3_aa: CASGGVGEVEQFF
cdr3_nt: TGTGCCAGCGGCGGGGTTGGTGAGGTTGAGCAGTTCTTC
j_call: TRBJ2-1
v_call: TRBV2
clone_size: few
d_call: -

cdr3_aa: CAWSVRRGVYEQYF
cdr3_nt: TGTGCCTGGAGTGTACGGCGGGGGGTCTACGAGCAGTACTTC
j_call: TRBJ2-7
v_call: TRBV30
clone_size: -
d_call: TRBD2

cdr3_aa: CSVVAQVETQYF
cdr3_nt: TGCAGCGTTGTTGCACAAGTAGAGACCCAGTACTTC
j_call: TRBJ2-5
v_call: TRBV29-1
clone_size: -
d_call: -

cdr3_aa: CASSQSYTEAFF
cdr3_nt: TGCGCCAGCAGCCAATCATACACTGAAGCTTTCTTT
j_call: TRBJ1-1
v_call: TRBV4-1
clone_size: -
d_call: -

cdr3_aa: CASSQDLGLGTGRTEAFF
cdr3_nt: TGTGCCAGCAGCCAAGATCTAGGGTTGGGGACAGGGAGGACTGAAGCTTTCTTT
j_call: TRBJ1-1
v_call: TRBV14
clone_size: -
d_call: TRBD1

cdr3_aa: CASSQGGASGSNEQFF
cdr3_nt: TGTGCCAGCTCACAAGGCGGGGCTAGCGGGAGCAATGAGCAGTTCTTC
j_call: TRBJ2-1
v_call: TRBV18
clone_size: -
d_call: TRBD2

cdr3_aa: CASSFVGDTYNEQFF
cdr3_nt: TGTGCCAGCAGCTTTGTGGGAGACACCTACAATGAGCAGTTCTTC
j_call: TRBJ2-1
v_call: TRBV5-6
clone_size: -
d_call: -

cdr3_aa: CASSQTSSYNSPLHF
cdr3_nt: TGTGCCAGCAGCCAGACAAGCTCCTATAATTCACCCCTCCACTTT
j_call: TRBJ1-6
v_call: TRBV13
clone_size: -
d_call: -

cdr3_aa: CASSEEGDRFNYGYTF
cdr3_nt: TGTGCCAGCAGTGAGGAGGGGGACAGGTTTAACTATGGCTACACCTTC
j_call: TRBJ1-2
v_call: TRBV6-1
clone_size: few
d_call: TRBD1

cdr3_aa: CASSEQSIEYF
cdr3_nt: TGTGCCAGCAGTGAACAGTCAATTGAGTACTTC
j_call: TRBJ2-7
v_call: TRBV2
clone_size: few
d_call: -

cdr3_aa: CASSLVTSGRFLGDF
cdr3_nt: TGCGCCAGCAGCTTGGTTACTAGCGGGAGGTTCCTTGGGGACTTC
j_call: TRBJ2-7
v_call: TRBV5-1
clone_size: -
d_call: TRBD2

cdr3_aa: CASSITGFRTYEQYF
cdr3_nt: TGCGCCAGCAGCATTACAGGATTCAGGACCTACGAGCAGTACTTC
j_call: TRBJ2-7
v_call: TRBV5-1
clone_size: -
d_call: -

cdr3_aa: CASSFQGDGYTF
cdr3_nt: TGCGCCAGCAGCTTCCAGGGTGATGGCTACACCTTC
j_call: TRBJ1-2
v_call: TRBV5-1
clone_size: few
d_call: -

cdr3_aa: CSAAQGLAEGTQYF
cdr3_nt: TGCAGCGCCGCGCAGGGACTAGCAGAAGGTACGCAGTATTTT
j_call: TRBJ2-3
v_call: TRBV29-1
clone_size: few
d_call: TRBD2

cdr3_aa: CASSIQGARVNTEAFF
cdr3_nt: TGTGCCAGTAGTATCCAGGGGGCGCGGGTGAACACTGAAGCTTTCTTT
j_call: TRBJ1-1
v_call: TRBV19
clone_size: -
d_call: TRBD1

cdr3_aa: CASSATGGPLRTQHF
cdr3_nt: TGCGCCAGCAGCGCCACAGGGGGCCCCTTGAGGACCCAGCATTTT
j_call: TRBJ1-5
v_call: TRBV5-1
clone_size: -
d_call: TRBD1

cdr3_aa: CASSFSGEADNEQFF
cdr3_nt: TGTGCCAGCAGCTTTAGCGGGGAGGCCGACAATGAGCAGTTCTTC
j_call: TRBJ2-1
v_call: TRBV7-3
clone_size: -
d_call: TRBD2

cdr3_aa: CATSTGDGLNTEAFF
cdr3_nt: TGTGCCACCAGTACAGGGGACGGGTTGAACACTGAAGCTTTCTTT
j_call: TRBJ1-1
v_call: TRBV15
clone_size: -
d_call: TRBD1

cdr3_aa: CASSRFSGGYEQYF
cdr3_nt: TGTGCCAGCAGTAGGTTTAGCGGTGGCTACGAGCAGTACTTC
j_call: TRBJ2-7
v_call: TRBV28
clone_size: few
d_call: -

cdr3_aa: CASSLGALEATEAFF
cdr3_nt: TGTGCCAGCAGCTTAGGTGCCTTGGAGGCAACTGAAGCTTTCTTT
j_call: TRBJ1-1
v_call: TRBV7-9
clone_size: -
d_call: -

cdr3_aa: CASSKGRGSGEQYF
cdr3_nt: TGTGCCAGCAGCAAGGGCAGGGGATCGGGGGAGCAGTACTTC
j_call: TRBJ2-7
v_call: TRBV21-1
clone_size: -
d_call: -

cdr3_aa: CASSGNVGGDTQYF
cdr3_nt: TGTGCCAGCAGCGGAAACGTAGGGGGAGATACGCAGTATTTT
j_call: TRBJ2-3
v_call: TRBV5-6
clone_size: once
d_call: -

cdr3_aa: CASTKDRSNYGYTF
cdr3_nt: TGTGCCAGCACCAAAGACAGGTCTAACTATGGCTACACCTTC
j_call: TRBJ1-2
v_call: TRBV5-6
clone_size: -
d_call: -

cdr3_aa: CASSRGQREANEKLFF
cdr3_nt: TGTGCCAGCAGCCGAGGACAGCGGGAGGCTAATGAAAAACTGTTTTTT
j_call: TRBJ1-4
v_call: TRBV5-4
clone_size: -
d_call: -

cdr3_aa: CSVEGRLNTEAFF
cdr3_nt: TGCAGCGTTGAGGGCAGGTTGAACACTGAAGCTTTCTTT
j_call: TRBJ1-1
v_call: TRBV29-1
clone_size: -
d_call: -

cdr3_aa: CAWRARGGKYGYTF
cdr3_nt: TGTGCCTGGAGAGCGCGGGGGGGGAAATACGGCTACACCTTC
j_call: TRBJ1-2
v_call: TRBV30
clone_size: -
d_call: -